This T cell receptor beta chain was observed in a study of beta chain features in type 1 diabetes. Study-wide results and limits: All four CD4+ subsets of Type 1 diabetes patients contained TCRB CDR3s that were moderately but significantly shorter.

V lost 8 bases and J lost 0, with 10 bases in between. The CDR3 is made up of 14 amino acids. Germline values: CDR1 MNHNY, CDR2 SVGAGI (reference sequence). The table lists this clone with many counts. Its antigen remains unidentified. As every portion of the isolated RNA was reverse transcribed, the sequencing read expressed TCRB transcripts. Profiling relied on immunoSEQ multiplex PCR, and the TCRdb table lists in-frame clones only, not all of them. The sample has 400,000 or so clones, over 9% seen once. The V call is TRBV6-6, the J call TRBJ2-2, with a tentative D call TRBD2 (6 bases). The sequencing sample was made of central memory CD4+ T cells from blood. The receptor comes from a man younger than 45 with type 1 diabetes. The CDR3 loop is CASGGTANTGELFF. Written as DNA, the CDR3 is TGTGCCAGCGGCGGGACCGCGAACACCGGGGAGCTGTTTTTT.